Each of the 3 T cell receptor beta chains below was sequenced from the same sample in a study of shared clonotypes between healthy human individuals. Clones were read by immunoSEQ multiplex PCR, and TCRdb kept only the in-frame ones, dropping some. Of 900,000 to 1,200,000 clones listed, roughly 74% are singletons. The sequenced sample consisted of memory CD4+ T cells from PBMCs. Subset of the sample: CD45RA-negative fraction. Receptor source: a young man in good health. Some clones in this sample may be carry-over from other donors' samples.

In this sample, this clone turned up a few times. CDR3 nucleotides: TGTGCCAGTAGTGACCCGGGAGGGTTGGGGGAGCTGTTTTTT. Protein product: CASSDPGGLGELFF. The rearrangement links TRBV19 to TRBJ2-2; 8 nucleotides match TRBD2. With 5 bases clipped from V and 8 bases from J, the junction kept 7 bases outside the gene matches. The CDR3 is 14 amino acids. Germline assignment: CDR1 LNHDA and CDR2 SQIVND (reference sequence).

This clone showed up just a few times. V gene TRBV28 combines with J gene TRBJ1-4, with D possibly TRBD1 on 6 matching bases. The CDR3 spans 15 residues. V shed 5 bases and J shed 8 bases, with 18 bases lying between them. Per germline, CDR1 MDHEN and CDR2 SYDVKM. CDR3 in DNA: TGTGCCAGCAGTCCATCACAGGGATGGGGGGAAAAACTGTTTTTT. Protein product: CASSPSQGWGEKLFF.

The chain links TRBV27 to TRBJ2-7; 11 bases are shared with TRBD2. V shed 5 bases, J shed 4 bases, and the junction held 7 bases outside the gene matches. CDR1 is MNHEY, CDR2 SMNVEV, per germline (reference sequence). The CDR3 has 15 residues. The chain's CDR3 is CASSPLAGVLYEQYF. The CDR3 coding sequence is TGTGCCAGCAGTCCACTAGCGGGAGTATTATACGAGCAGTACTTC.